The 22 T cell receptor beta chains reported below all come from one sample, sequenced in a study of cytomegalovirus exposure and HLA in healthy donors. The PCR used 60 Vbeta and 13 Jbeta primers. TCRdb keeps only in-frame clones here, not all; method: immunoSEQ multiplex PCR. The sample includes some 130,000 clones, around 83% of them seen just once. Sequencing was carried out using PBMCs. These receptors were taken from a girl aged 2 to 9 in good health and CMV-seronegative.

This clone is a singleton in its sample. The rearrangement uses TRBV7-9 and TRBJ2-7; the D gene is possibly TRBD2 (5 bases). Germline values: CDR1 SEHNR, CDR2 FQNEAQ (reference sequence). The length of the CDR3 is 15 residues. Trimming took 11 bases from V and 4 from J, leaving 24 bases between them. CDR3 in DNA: TGTGCCTTCCGAGACGAGGAGGCTGATGGGTACGAGCAGTACTTC. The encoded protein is CAFRDEEADGYEQYF.

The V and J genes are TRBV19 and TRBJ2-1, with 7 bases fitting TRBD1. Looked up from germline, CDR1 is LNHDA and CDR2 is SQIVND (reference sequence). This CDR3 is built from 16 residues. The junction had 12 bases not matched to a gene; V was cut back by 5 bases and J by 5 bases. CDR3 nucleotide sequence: TGTGCCAGTAGTGCCCCTGTTTACAGGGGAAACAATGAGCAGTTCTTC. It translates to CASSAPVYRGNNEQFF.

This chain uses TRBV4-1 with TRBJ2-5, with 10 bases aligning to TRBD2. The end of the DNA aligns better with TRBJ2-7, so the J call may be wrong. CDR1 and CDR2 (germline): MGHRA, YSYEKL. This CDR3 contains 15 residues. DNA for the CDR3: TGCGCCAGCAGCCAAGCACTAGCGGGGTCCTACGAGCAGTACTTC. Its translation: CASSQALAGSYEQYF.

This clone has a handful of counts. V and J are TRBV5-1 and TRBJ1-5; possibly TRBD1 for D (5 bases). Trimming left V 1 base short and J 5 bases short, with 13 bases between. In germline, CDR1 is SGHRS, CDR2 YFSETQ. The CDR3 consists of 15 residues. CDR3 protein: CASSLLGVKDQPQHF. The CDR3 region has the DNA TGCGCCAGCAGCTTGTTAGGGGTCAAGGATCAGCCCCAGCATTTT.

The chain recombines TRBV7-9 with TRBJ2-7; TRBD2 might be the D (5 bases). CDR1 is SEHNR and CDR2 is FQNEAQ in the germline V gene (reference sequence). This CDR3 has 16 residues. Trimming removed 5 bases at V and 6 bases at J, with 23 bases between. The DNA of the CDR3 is TGTGCCAGCAGCCTGGGAGTCAGGAGATTAGAAGGCGAGCAGTACTTC. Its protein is CASSLGVRRLEGEQYF.

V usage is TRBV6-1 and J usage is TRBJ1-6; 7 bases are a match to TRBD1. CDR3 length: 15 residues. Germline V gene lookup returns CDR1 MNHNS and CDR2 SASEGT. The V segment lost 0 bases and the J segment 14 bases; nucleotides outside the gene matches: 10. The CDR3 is CASSEAGTASLALHF. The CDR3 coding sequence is TGTGCCAGCAGTGAAGCGGGGACAGCTTCTCTGGCCCTCCACTTT.

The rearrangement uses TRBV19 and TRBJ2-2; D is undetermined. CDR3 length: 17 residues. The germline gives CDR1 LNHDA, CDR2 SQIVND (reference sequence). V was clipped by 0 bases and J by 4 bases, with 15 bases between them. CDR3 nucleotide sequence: TGTGCCAGTAGTATAGATCGCATCTATTCCGGCACCGGGGAGCTGTTTTTT. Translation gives CASSIDRIYSGTGELFF.

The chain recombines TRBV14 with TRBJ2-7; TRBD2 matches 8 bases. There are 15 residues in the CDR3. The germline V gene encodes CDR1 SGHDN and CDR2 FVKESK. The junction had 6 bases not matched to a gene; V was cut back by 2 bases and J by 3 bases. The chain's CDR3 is CASSQTLAGGYEQYF. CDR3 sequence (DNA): TGTGCCAGCAGCCAAACCCTAGCGGGCGGCTACGAGCAGTACTTC.

DNA for the CDR3: TGCGCCAGCAGCCGACTCGGGACAGGTTACACCGGGGAGCTGTTTTTT. The encoded protein is CASSRLGTGYTGELFF. V usage is TRBV4-1 and J usage is TRBJ2-2, with TRBD1 matching over 8 bases. J was trimmed by 3 bases and V by 4 bases; bases with no gene match: 7. The CDR3 extends over 16 amino acids. Germline CDR1 and CDR2: MGHRA and YSYEKL.

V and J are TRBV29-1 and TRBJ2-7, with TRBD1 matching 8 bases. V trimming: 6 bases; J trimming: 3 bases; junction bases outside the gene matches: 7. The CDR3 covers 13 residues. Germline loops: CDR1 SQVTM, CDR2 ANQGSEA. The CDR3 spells CSVRTGKGYEQYF. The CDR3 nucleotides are TGCAGCGTAAGGACAGGGAAAGGCTACGAGCAGTACTTC.

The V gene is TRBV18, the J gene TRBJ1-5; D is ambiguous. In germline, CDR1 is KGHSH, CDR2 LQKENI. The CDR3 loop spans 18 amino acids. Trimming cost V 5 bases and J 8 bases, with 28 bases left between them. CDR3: CASSSPRPGGIIAEPQHF. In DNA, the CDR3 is TGTGCCAGCTCATCGCCGCGCCCGGGCGGGATTATAGCAGAGCCCCAGCATTTT.

CDR3 DNA sequence: TGTGCCAGCAGTTACCTACCAGGGGAAGGGACCCAGTACTTC. Its translation: CASSYLPGEGTQYF. The J gene is TRBJ2-5, the V gene TRBV6-5, with D maybe TRBD1 (6 bases). Between the trimmed V and J ends, which lost 2 bases and 7 bases, there was a span of 14 bases. The germline V gene encodes CDR1 MNHEY and CDR2 SVGAGI. The CDR3 is 14 amino acids.

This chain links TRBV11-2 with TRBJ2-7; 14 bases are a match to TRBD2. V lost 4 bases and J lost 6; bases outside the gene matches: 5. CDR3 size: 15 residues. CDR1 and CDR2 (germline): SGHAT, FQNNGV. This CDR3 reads CASSSRLAGGVEQYF. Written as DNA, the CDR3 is TGTGCCAGCAGCTCCCGACTAGCGGGGGGGGTCGAGCAGTACTTC.

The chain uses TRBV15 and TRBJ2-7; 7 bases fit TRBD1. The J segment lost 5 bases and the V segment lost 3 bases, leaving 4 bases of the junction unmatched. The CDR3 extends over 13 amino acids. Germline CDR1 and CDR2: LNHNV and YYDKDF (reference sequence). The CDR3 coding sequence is TGTGCCACCAGCAGGAAGACAGGGAACGAGCAGTACTTC. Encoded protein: CATSRKTGNEQYF. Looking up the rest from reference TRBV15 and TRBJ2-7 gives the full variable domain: DAMVIQNPRYQVTQFGKPVTLSCSQTLNHNVMYWYQQKSSQAPKLLFHYYDKDFNNEADTPDNFQSRRPNTSFCFLDIRSPGLGDTAMYLCATSRKTGNEQYFGPGTRLTVT.

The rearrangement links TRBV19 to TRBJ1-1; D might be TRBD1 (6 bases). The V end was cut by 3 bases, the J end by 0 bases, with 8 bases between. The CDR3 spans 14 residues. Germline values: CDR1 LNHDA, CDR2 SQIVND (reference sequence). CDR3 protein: CASSITGMNTEAFF. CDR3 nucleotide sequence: TGTGCCAGTAGTATCACAGGGATGAACACTGAAGCTTTCTTT.

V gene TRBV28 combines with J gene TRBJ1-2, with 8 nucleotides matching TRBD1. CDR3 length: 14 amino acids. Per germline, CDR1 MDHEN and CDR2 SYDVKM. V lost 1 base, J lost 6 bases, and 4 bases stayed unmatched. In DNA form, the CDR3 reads TGTGCCAGCAGTTTATATACAGGGGGAAATGGCTACACCTTC. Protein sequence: CASSLYTGGNGYTF.

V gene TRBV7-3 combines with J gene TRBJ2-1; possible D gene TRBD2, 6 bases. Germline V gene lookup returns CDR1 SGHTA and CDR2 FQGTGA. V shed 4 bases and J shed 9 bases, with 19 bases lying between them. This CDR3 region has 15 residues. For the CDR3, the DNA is TGTGCCAGCAGCTCCCGGAGGGGCGGAAACAGTGAGCAGTTCTTC. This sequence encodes CASSSRRGGNSEQFF. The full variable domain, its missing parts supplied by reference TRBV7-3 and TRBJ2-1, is GAGVSQTPSNKVTEKGKYVELRCDPISGHTALYWYRQSLGQGPEFLIYFQGTGAADDSGLPNDRFFAVRPEGSVSTLKIQRTERGDSAVYLCASSSRRGGNSEQFFGPGTRLTVL.

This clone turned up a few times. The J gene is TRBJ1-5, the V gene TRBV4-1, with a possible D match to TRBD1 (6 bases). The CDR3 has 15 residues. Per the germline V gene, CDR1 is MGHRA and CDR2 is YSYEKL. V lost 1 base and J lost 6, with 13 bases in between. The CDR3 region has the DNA TGCGCCAGCAGCCAAGTATGGGCAGGGGTTCAGCCCCAGCATTTT. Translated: CASSQVWAGVQPQHF.

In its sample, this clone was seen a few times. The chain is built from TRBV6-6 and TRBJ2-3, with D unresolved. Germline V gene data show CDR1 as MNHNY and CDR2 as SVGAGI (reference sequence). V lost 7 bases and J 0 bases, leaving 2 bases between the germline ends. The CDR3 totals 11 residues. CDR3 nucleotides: TGTGCCAGCACTAGCACAGATACGCAGTATTTT. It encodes CASTSTDTQYF.

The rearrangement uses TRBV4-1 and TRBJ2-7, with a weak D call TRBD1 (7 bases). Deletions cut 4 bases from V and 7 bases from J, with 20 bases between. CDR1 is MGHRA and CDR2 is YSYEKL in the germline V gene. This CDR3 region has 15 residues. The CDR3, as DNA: TGCGCCAGCAGCCTTCAGGGGGGAACAGCCCTGGAGCAGTACTTC. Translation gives CASSLQGGTALEQYF.

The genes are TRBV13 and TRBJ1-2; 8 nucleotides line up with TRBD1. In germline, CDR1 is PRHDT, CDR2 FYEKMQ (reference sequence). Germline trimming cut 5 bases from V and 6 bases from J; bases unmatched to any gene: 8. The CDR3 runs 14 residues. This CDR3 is CASSPTGATDGYTF. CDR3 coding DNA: TGTGCCAGCAGCCCGACAGGGGCTACAGATGGCTACACCTTC.

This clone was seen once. The CDR3 DNA is TGTGCCTGGAGTGTACAGCCAGCTGCTAGCTACGAGCAGTACTTC. The encoded protein is CAWSVQPAASYEQYF. This chain uses TRBV30 with TRBJ2-5; D remains ambiguous. Near its end, the DNA agrees better with TRBJ2-7, so the J call may be wrong. Germline V CDR1 and CDR2: GTSNPN, SVGIG (reference sequence). The CDR3 length is 15 residues.